This is a list of T cell receptor beta chains from one sample in a study of CD8 T cells in ankylosing spondylitis. TCRdb ran MiXCR on the 5' RACE reads and lists one entry per CDR3 protein. Of 250,000 to 350,000 distinct CDR3 sequences detected, about 20% appear once; the ten largest clones hold less than 9%. Sequenced: blood, either unsorted or a sorted T cell fraction (not recorded which). Source of these receptors: a male donor with ankylosing spondylitis or in good health (not recorded which). Each CDR3 is given with its conserved first and last residue. Each record gives: D gene, V gene, J gene, clone size, CDR3 DNA, CDR3 protein. A D gene is named only where the DNA matches it firmly. Some rows mark clone size as missing; the rest say once, few, many or name a class of expanded clone.

D: .; V: TRBV12-3/TRBV12-4; J: TRBJ1-1; size: .; DNA: TGTGCCAGCAGACCCGGGGGGAGGAACACTGAAGCTTTCTTT; CDR3: CASRPGGRNTEAFF
D: .; V: TRBV5-1; J: TRBJ2-3; size: .; DNA: TGCGCCAGCAGCGACACCTCCGGGGGAGATACGCAGTATTTT; CDR3: CASSDTSGGDTQYF
D: .; V: TRBV12-3/TRBV12-4; J: TRBJ2-5; size: many; DNA: TGTGCCAGCAGTTCGGAAGAGACCCAGTACTTC; CDR3: CASSSEETQYF
D: .; V: TRBV5-1; J: TRBJ1-2; size: .; DNA: TGCGCCAGCAGCTTGGGGGACGCCGACTATGGCTACACCTTC; CDR3: CASSLGDADYGYTF
D: TRBD1; V: TRBV20-1; J: TRBJ2-1; size: few; DNA: TGCAGTGCTGCTGACAGGGGAAATGAGCAGTTCTTC; CDR3: CSAADRGNEQFF
D: .; V: TRBV6-2/TRBV6-3; J: TRBJ1-1; size: few; DNA: TGTGCCAGCAGTTACTACTCAGGGAACACTGAAGCTTTCTTT; CDR3: CASSYYSGNTEAFF
D: .; V: TRBV5-1; J: TRBJ1-1; size: few; DNA: TGCGCCAGCAGCTTGGACAACGTGGGGAACACTGAAGCTTTCTTT; CDR3: CASSLDNVGNTEAFF
D: .; V: TRBV5-1; J: TRBJ2-6; size: .; DNA: TGCGCCAGCCGCCCGGGCCCTGGGGCCAACGCCCTGACTTTC; CDR3: CASRPGPGANALTF
D: .; V: TRBV12-3/TRBV12-4; J: TRBJ1-6; size: .; DNA: TGTGCCAGCAGTCTCTCTGGGAATTCACCCCTCCACTTT; CDR3: CASSLSGNSPLHF
D: .; V: TRBV24-1; J: TRBJ1-1; size: .; DNA: TGTGCCACCAGTGACGCTAGGACAGAGAACACTGAAGCTTTCTTT; CDR3: CATSDARTENTEAFF
D: .; V: TRBV25-1; J: TRBJ1-1; size: few; DNA: TGTGCCAGCAGTGAATTGGGGGACATGAGCACTGAAGCTTTCTTT; CDR3: CASSELGDMSTEAFF
D: TRBD2; V: TRBV12-5; J: TRBJ2-3; size: few; DNA: TGTGCTAGTGGAGAATTTGTAGCGGGAGCGTCAGATACGCAGTATTTT; CDR3: CASGEFVAGASDTQYF
D: TRBD1; V: TRBV5-1; J: TRBJ2-4; size: few; DNA: TGCGCCAGCAGCTCCGGGACAGGGGGTGACATTCAGTACTTC; CDR3: CASSSGTGGDIQYF
D: .; V: TRBV10-3; J: TRBJ2-1; size: .; DNA: TGTGCCATCAGTGGAGGGGCTACTTACAATGAGCAGTTCTTC; CDR3: CAISGGATYNEQFF
D: .; V: TRBV5-1; J: TRBJ2-3; size: many; DNA: TGCGCCAGCAGCTTGGTGTCGGGAGCTACAGATACGCAGTATTTT; CDR3: CASSLVSGATDTQYF
D: .; V: TRBV25-1; J: TRBJ2-5; size: few; DNA: TGTGCCAGCACACAGGGTTGGGAGGAGACCCAGTACTTC; CDR3: CASTQGWEETQYF
D: .; V: TRBV7-3; J: TRBJ2-1; size: many; DNA: TGTGCCAGCAGCTTAACTCCAGGGGTAGGTGAGCAGTTCTTC; CDR3: CASSLTPGVGEQFF
D: .; V: TRBV6-5; J: TRBJ1-6; size: few; DNA: TGTGCCAGCAGTTACCGGGAGTATAATTCACCCCTCCACTTT; CDR3: CASSYREYNSPLHF
D: .; V: TRBV6-5; J: TRBJ2-5; size: few; DNA: TGTGCCAGCACCCGGAAAGAGACCCAGTACTTC; CDR3: CASTRKETQYF
D: .; V: TRBV7-3; J: TRBJ1-1; size: .; DNA: TGTGCCAGCAGCTCCCTAGGGGGGAACACTGAAGCTTTCTTT; CDR3: CASSSLGGNTEAFF
D: TRBD1; V: TRBV20-1; J: TRBJ1-5; size: .; DNA: TGCAGTGCTACAGGGGGTGACAATCAGCCCCAGCATTTT; CDR3: CSATGGDNQPQHF
D: .; V: TRBV24-1; J: TRBJ2-2; size: .; DNA: TGTGCCACCAGTGATGACCATGCAGGTGCCGGGGAGCTGTTTTTT; CDR3: CATSDDHAGAGELFF
D: .; V: TRBV9; J: TRBJ1-5; size: few; DNA: TGTGCCAGCAGCGCCGACGGCGGAAGCAATCAGCCCCAGCATTTT; CDR3: CASSADGGSNQPQHF
D: TRBD1; V: TRBV20-1; J: TRBJ1-1; size: .; DNA: TGCAGTGCTAGGGCCAGGGGGGTTATGAACACTGAAGCTTTCTTT; CDR3: CSARARGVMNTEAFF
D: .; V: TRBV5-5; J: TRBJ1-1; size: few; DNA: TGTGCCACCAGGGGACAATTAAACACTGAAGCTTTCTTT; CDR3: CATRGQLNTEAFF
D: .; V: TRBV5-1; J: TRBJ2-5; size: few; DNA: TGCGCCAGCAGTCCCGTTGTACAAGAGACCCAGTACTTC; CDR3: CASSPVVQETQYF
D: TRBD2; V: TRBV6-4; J: TRBJ2-1; size: .; DNA: TGTGCCAGCAGTGAATCGAGTAGCGGGGGGGCCGTCGAACTGCAAGCCTACAATGAGCAGTTCTTC; CDR3: CASSESSSGGAVELQAYNEQFF
D: .; V: TRBV11-2; J: TRBJ2-1; size: few; DNA: TGTGCCAGCAGCCCTACGTTCAATGAGCAGTTCTTC; CDR3: CASSPTFNEQFF
D: .; V: TRBV5-1; J: TRBJ2-1; size: many; DNA: TGCGCCAGCAGCGTGGGGGATTTAGATAATGAGCAGTTCTTC; CDR3: CASSVGDLDNEQFF
D: .; V: TRBV5-1; J: TRBJ2-1; size: .; DNA: TGCGCCAGCAGGCAGGGGGGCCAATCCAATGAGCAGTTCTTC; CDR3: CASRQGGQSNEQFF
D: TRBD1; V: TRBV3-1; J: TRBJ2-5; size: .; DNA: TGTGCCAGCAGCCATAACAGGGGCTCGGAGACCCAGTACTTC; CDR3: CASSHNRGSETQYF
D: TRBD2; V: TRBV5-1; J: TRBJ2-3; size: many; DNA: TGCGCCAGCAGCTTGGGGACTAGCGGCAACCGGGCAGATACGCAGTATTTT; CDR3: CASSLGTSGNRADTQYF
D: TRBD1; V: TRBV20-1; J: TRBJ1-6; size: few; DNA: TGCAGTGCTACTCTTACAGGGGGCTGGAATTCACCCCTCCACTTT; CDR3: CSATLTGGWNSPLHF
D: TRBD1; V: TRBV28; J: TRBJ1-4; size: .; DNA: TGTGCCAGCACTTCGGGACAGGCGGGGGAAAAACTGTTTTTT; CDR3: CASTSGQAGEKLFF
D: .; V: TRBV20-1; J: TRBJ1-2; size: .; DNA: TGCAGTGCTAGAGATCCACGCCTTGGCCAACGCTACACCTTC; CDR3: CSARDPRLGQRYTF
D: .; V: TRBV5-5; J: TRBJ2-1; size: .; DNA: TGTGCCAGCAGCTTGAGCGCAGGGAAAATAGGGAATGAGCAGTTCTTC; CDR3: CASSLSAGKIGNEQFF
D: .; V: TRBV6-1; J: TRBJ2-6; size: few; DNA: TGTGCCAGCGAGACCTACAGGGCTGGGGCCAACGTCCTGACTTTC; CDR3: CASETYRAGANVLTF
D: .; V: TRBV7-6; J: TRBJ2-1; size: few; DNA: TGTGCCAGCAGCTTATACGGGGACTACAATGAGCAGTTCTTC; CDR3: CASSLYGDYNEQFF
D: .; V: TRBV5-1; J: TRBJ2-1; size: .; DNA: TGCGCCAGCAGCTTGGCCGCGGGATTCGAGCAGTTCTTC; CDR3: CASSLAAGFEQFF
D: .; V: TRBV29-1; J: TRBJ2-2; size: many; DNA: TGCAGCGGTGCTTCAAACTACAACACCGGGGAGCTGTTTTTT; CDR3: CSGASNYNTGELFF
D: .; V: TRBV7-8; J: TRBJ2-3; size: few; DNA: TGTGCCAGCAGCTCACAAGTAACAGATACGCAGTATTTT; CDR3: CASSSQVTDTQYF
D: .; V: TRBV7-2; J: TRBJ2-3; size: .; DNA: TGTGCCAGCAGCTTAGGGGGGACCTCCCCAGATACGCAGTATTTT; CDR3: CASSLGGTSPDTQYF
D: TRBD1; V: TRBV9; J: TRBJ1-5; size: .; DNA: TGTGCCAGCAGCGTAGGGCAGGGGGCCGAACCCCAGCATTTT; CDR3: CASSVGQGAEPQHF
D: .; V: TRBV6-1; J: TRBJ2-4; size: .; DNA: TGTGCCAGCAGTGACCCGGGGATAGCCAAAAACATTCAGTACTTC; CDR3: CASSDPGIAKNIQYF
D: TRBD2; V: TRBV20-1; J: TRBJ2-3; size: few; DNA: TGCAGTGCTAGAGATCGACTAGCGGCCGACTTTGGTACGCAGTATTTT; CDR3: CSARDRLAADFGTQYF
D: .; V: TRBV5-1; J: TRBJ2-6; size: .; DNA: TGCGCCAGCAGCTTGGAACCAGCCGGGGCCAACGTCCTGACTTTC; CDR3: CASSLEPAGANVLTF
D: TRBD2; V: TRBV5-1; J: TRBJ2-1; size: .; DNA: TGCGCCAGTTCCCAGACTAGCGGGGGGGCCAATGAGCAGTTCTTC; CDR3: CASSQTSGGANEQFF
D: .; V: TRBV5-1; J: TRBJ2-3; size: few; DNA: TGCGCCAGCAGCTTGGTGGTGGCAGGGGGACTCGATACGCAGTATTTT; CDR3: CASSLVVAGGLDTQYF
D: .; V: TRBV25-1; J: TRBJ2-5; size: .; DNA: TGTGCCAGCAGTGGAAATATCGGGGGTCAAGAGACCCAGTACTTC; CDR3: CASSGNIGGQETQYF
D: .; V: TRBV20-1; J: TRBJ1-5; size: few; DNA: TGCAGTGCTGTACAGGGACAGCCCCAGCATTTT; CDR3: CSAVQGQPQHF
D: TRBD2; V: TRBV5-1; J: TRBJ2-2; size: .; DNA: TGCGCCAGCCGTAGCGGGAGGGCCCTAACCGGGGAGCTGTTTTTT; CDR3: CASRSGRALTGELFF
D: .; V: TRBV10-3; J: TRBJ2-5; size: .; DNA: TGTGCCATCAGTGGCAGGACAGAAGAGACCCAGTACTTC; CDR3: CAISGRTEETQYF